This entry concerns a single T cell receptor beta chain. The sample is drawn from a study of T cell changes during pregnancy in multiple sclerosis. TCRdb's copy holds only in-frame clones and misses some; the assay was immunoSEQ multiplex PCR. The sample records tens of thousands of clones, around 93% being singletons. The V segment lost 0 bases and the J segment 4 bases; nucleotides outside the gene matches: 9. The germline CDR1 and CDR2 sequences are LGHNA and YNFKEQ. The CDR3 length is 17 residues. The clonotype originates from a female donor with multiple sclerosis, enrolled in a pregnancy study. The V call is TRBV4-2, the J call TRBJ2-3; 8 bases align to TRBD2. Sequencing used CD8+ T cells from peripheral blood mononuclear cells, obtained in the second trimester of pregnancy. The CDR3 DNA sequence: TGTGCCAGCAGCCAAGAGGATCAGCGGGAGCCCCCAGATACGCAGTATTTT. Protein sequence: CASSQEDQREPPDTQYF.